This is a list of T cell receptor beta chains from one sample in a study of cytomegalovirus exposure and HLA in healthy donors. This table comes from immunoSEQ multiplex PCR, and its TCRdb copy is limited to in-frame clones, with some not included. The table lists about 75,000 clones, approximately 82% of them singletons. Sequencing input: PBMCs. Receptors were obtained from a man between 65 and 85 years old in good health and CMV-seropositive. The conserved cysteine and the conserved F or W are not part of the CDR3 here. A D gene is named only where the DNA matches it firmly.

CDR3 protein,V gene,D gene
SVEEVGQPQH,TRBV29-1,-
ASSPDRGQYQPQH,TRBV5-8,TRBD1
ASSLVITRNNEQF,TRBV5-1,-
SGGQGGNTQY,TRBV29-1,TRBD1
ATGGGGFLSGNTIY,TRBV28,-
ASSQGTEPDTQY,TRBV11-3,TRBD1
SVASGYQETQY,TRBV29-1,-
AWTRLSGADTQY,TRBV30,TRBD2
ASSPPSGGNQPQH,TRBV6-6,-
ASSFVGPGQPQH,TRBV27,-
ASSLRRRNTEAF,TRBV7-2,-
ASGSTRHGEKLF,TRBV11-3,-
SARGGTGAYEQY,TRBV29-1,TRBD1
ATLGGWNWGTDTQY,TRBV10-3,-
ASRLAPKERSTDTQY,TRBV12-2,-
ASSPDKYSTDTQY,TRBV7-3,-
ASTPGGGNYEQY,TRBV2,-
ASSEAGLTYEQY,TRBV6-1,-
ASSLGSASYEQY,TRBV7-9,-
ASSQQGGQPQH,TRBV6-5,TRBD1
ASSAGTAENTEAF,TRBV2,TRBD1
ASSPRTGSVPEQF,TRBV9,TRBD1
ASSPGSFVDEQY,TRBV18,-
ASSQGQVNTEAF,TRBV4-3,-
ASSQTTGPTYEQY,TRBV4-1,TRBD1
SVTRQGALSYEQY,TRBV29-1,TRBD1
ASRGDRGPSDTQY,TRBV6-1,TRBD1
AITARDGNTIY,TRBV10-3,-
ASSMAGGPFYEQY,TRBV11-2,TRBD2
ASSQDWGGEQY,TRBV4-2,TRBD2
AIGTGQFSNQPQH,TRBV10-3,TRBD1
ASSNGFRGYQETQY,TRBV21-1,-
ASSESSGGFGYT,TRBV6-1,-
ASSLGGQPQH,TRBV7-7,-
ASSISSGNYNEQF,TRBV5-1,TRBD2
ASSLGQFTYGYT,TRBV7-9,-
ASSPSDLGNTEAF,TRBV6-5,-
ASSLELGLAGDEQY,TRBV5-6,TRBD2
ASRTSGSSYEQY,TRBV28,TRBD2
ASRGRVANEKLF,TRBV28,-
ASSPQQNTEAF,TRBV11-2,-
ASSLQGYEQY,TRBV7-2,-
ASSEVWGLAGPGTQY,TRBV6-1,TRBD2
ASSLGLAPYEQY,TRBV7-9,-
ASSVGLARETQY,TRBV2,-
ASSLGTWDTGELF,TRBV5-1,-
ASSSRRAGFSVENTEAF,TRBV19,-
ASSFWGRALH,TRBV27,-
ASSPYRDNTEAF,TRBV7-9,-
ASGSRTGNTGELF,TRBV6-1,TRBD1
ASKGLEAKETQY,TRBV27,-
ASTSPGLLTREQY,TRBV28,-
ASRDEQGRDGYT,TRBV28,-
ASSYRDSGYGYT,TRBV6-5,-
ASSDRTLSGYT,TRBV6-6,-